The 16 T cell receptor beta chains given below trace back to one sample, sequenced in a study of T cells in lung cancer brain metastases. Profiled with immunoSEQ multiplex PCR; TCRdb holds only in-frame clones, not every one. The table includes approximately 6,700 clones, roughly 88% detected once. Sequencing used tumor tissue from the primary lung tumor. Receptors originate from a man aged 45-65 years with non-small cell lung cancer.

The sample holds one count of this clone. The V call is TRBV9, the J call TRBJ2-3, with TRBD2 matching 8 bases. The junction had 10 bases not matched to a gene; V was cut back by 4 bases and J by 3 bases. The CDR3 is made up of 16 amino acids. Looked up from germline, CDR1 is SGDLS and CDR2 is YYNGEE. The CDR3 region has the DNA TGTGCCAGCAGCCCGTCTTCAAGCGGGGGAACAGATACGCAGTATTTT. This translates into CASSPSSSGGTDTQYF. The whole variable domain, filled in from reference TRBV9 and TRBJ2-3, reads DSGVTQTPKHLITATGQRVTLRCSPRSGDLSVYWYQQSLDQGLQFLIQYYNGEERAKGNILERFSAQQFPDLHSELNLSSLELGDSALYFCASSPSSSGGTDTQYFGPGTRLTVL.

The rearrangement links TRBV7-8 to TRBJ1-2, with D maybe TRBD1 (5 bases). The CDR3 is 15 amino acids. The V end lost 2 bases, the J end lost 8 bases, and 18 bases lay between the germline ends. CDR1 and CDR2 (germline): SGHVS, FQNEAQ. Here the CDR3 DNA reads TGTGCCAGCAGCTTATCTGGGGCCTATCCTCTAGGCTACACCTTC. It specifies CASSLSGAYPLGYTF.

The rearrangement joins TRBV18 to TRBJ1-1, with 11 bases that match TRBD1. After removal of 2 bases from V and 11 bases from J, the junction contained 10 bases not matched to a gene. Germline V gene data show CDR1 as KGHSH and CDR2 as LQKENI. The CDR3 spans 15 residues. The CDR3 protein is CASSPSIGQGARAFF. The CDR3 DNA follows: TGTGCCAGCTCACCATCAATTGGACAGGGGGCAAGGGCTTTCTTT.

V gene TRBV11-3 combines with J gene TRBJ2-1; perhaps TRBD1 as D (6 bases). The germline gives CDR1 SGHNT, CDR2 YENEEA. The length of the CDR3 is 15 residues. The ends were cut back, 0 bases at V and 2 bases at J, with 8 bases in the middle. The CDR3 loop is CASSLEQGAYNEQFF. CDR3 in DNA: TGTGCCAGCAGCTTAGAACAGGGAGCCTACAATGAGCAGTTCTTC.

The chain has TRBV5-6 and TRBJ2-7; D ambiguous. The germline V and J ends were trimmed by 4 bases and 6 bases, with 14 bases remaining between them. There are 13 residues in the CDR3. CDR1 and CDR2 from the germline V gene are SGHDT and YYEEEE. Written as DNA, the CDR3 is TGTGCCAGCAGCGCCTGGACCAGCATCGAGCAGTACTTC. Protein product: CASSAWTSIEQYF.

The chain recombines TRBV5-1 with TRBJ1-3; D not resolved. V was pared by 4 bases and J by 0 bases, with 8 bases between. The length of the CDR3 is 14 residues. Per germline, CDR1 SGHRS and CDR2 YFSETQ. The CDR3 loop reads CASSLTVSGNTIYF. The CDR3 DNA reads as TGCGCCAGCAGCCTTACTGTCTCTGGAAACACCATATATTTT.

V usage is TRBV6-5 and J usage is TRBJ2-7; TRBD2 matches at 7 bases. The length of the CDR3 is 16 residues. V lost 2 bases, J lost 0 bases, and 7 bases stayed unmatched. Germline assignment: CDR1 MNHEY and CDR2 SVGAGI. The CDR3 DNA sequence: TGTGCCAGCAGTTACGATGGGGGGGTGAGCTCCTACGAGCAGTACTTC. Amino acids: CASSYDGGVSSYEQYF.

J is TRBJ2-3 and V is TRBV27; tentatively, D is TRBD1 (6 bases). Germline CDR1 reads MNHEY; CDR2 reads SMNVEV (reference sequence). The CDR3 sequence is 16 residues long. Trimming shortened V by 6 bases and J by 5 bases, and 21 bases separated the two germline ends. The CDR3: CASSTRGQLLGDTQYF. DNA of the CDR3: TGTGCCAGCAGCACCCGAGGACAGTTACTTGGAGATACGCAGTATTTT.

CDR3 region: CASSVRENTGELFF. As DNA, the CDR3 is TGTGCCAGCAGCGTCAGGGAGAACACCGGGGAGCTGTTTTTT. This chain joins TRBV9 and TRBJ2-2, with TRBD1 as a possible D gene (5 bases). V was pared by 2 bases and J by 1 base, with 6 bases between. CDR1 is SGDLS and CDR2 is YYNGEE in the germline V gene. The CDR3 is made up of 14 amino acids.

V usage is TRBV5-1 and J usage is TRBJ2-4; 9 nucleotides match TRBD2. The CDR3 loop spans 16 amino acids. J lost 5 bases, V lost 0 bases, and 6 bases had no gene match. CDR1 SGHRS and CDR2 YFSETQ come from the germline V gene. The CDR3 is CASSLVAGGPQNIQYF. The CDR3 DNA sequence: TGCGCCAGCAGCTTGGTTGCGGGGGGGCCCCAAAACATTCAGTACTTC.

The chain is built from TRBV5-1 and TRBJ2-2; 8 positions agree with TRBD1. V lost 4 bases to trimming and J lost 5 bases; unmatched junction nucleotides: 7. This CDR3 is 15 amino acids long. Germline V gives CDR1 SGHRS, CDR2 YFSETQ. The CDR3 protein is CASSPGTGVTGELFF. DNA of the CDR3: TGCGCCAGCAGCCCCGGGACAGGCGTTACCGGGGAGCTGTTTTTT.

The V gene is TRBV27, the J gene TRBJ2-7; no clear D gene. Germline loops: CDR1 MNHEY, CDR2 SMNVEV (reference sequence). This CDR3 comprises 11 residues. Trimming left V 7 bases short and J 7 bases short, with 11 bases between. In nucleotides, the CDR3 is TGTGCCAGCAAGAAGGGTAGGGAGCAGTACTTC. Translation gives CASKKGREQYF.

Points on this clone: Other DNA variants within this sample encode the same CDR3. The V call is TRBV2, the J call TRBJ1-2, with 9 bases that match TRBD1. CDR3 size: 15 residues. CDR1 SNHLY and CDR2 FYNNEI come from the germline V gene. The V gene end was trimmed by 3 bases and the J gene end by 7 bases; junction bases not matched to a gene: 9. The CDR3 DNA is TGTGCCAGCAGTGACCCGGGACAGGGAGCGGTTGGCTACACCTTC. Translation gives CASSDPGQGAVGYTF.

The chain employs TRBV4-3 and TRBJ1-4; D may be TRBD1 (5 bases). Between the trimmed V and J ends, which lost 1 base and 4 bases, there was a span of 25 bases. The CDR3 is made up of 20 amino acids. Germline V lookup: CDR1 LGHNA, CDR2 YSLEER. In nucleotides, the CDR3 is TGCGCCAGCAGCCAAGTTCTGATGACATTCTCTATAGGGGATAATGAAAAACTGTTTTTT. Protein: CASSQVLMTFSIGDNEKLFF.

The gene calls are TRBV30 and TRBJ1-5, with D perhaps matching TRBD1 (5 bases). The CDR3 contains 14 residues. Germline V gene sequence: CDR1 GTSNPN, CDR2 SVGIG (reference sequence). V was shortened by 2 bases and J by 2 bases, with 10 bases between the two germline ends. Here the CDR3 reads CAWSIKQGNQPQHF. The CDR3 nucleotides are TGTGCCTGGAGTATTAAACAGGGCAATCAGCCCCAGCATTTT.

This clone was observed a handful of times. J is TRBJ1-1 and V is TRBV2; D might be TRBD1 (6 bases). The germline V gene encodes CDR1 SNHLY and CDR2 FYNNEI. Deletions cut 10 bases from V and 2 bases from J, with 8 bases between. There are 11 residues in the CDR3. The CDR3 spells CAIQGNTEAFF. The CDR3 DNA follows: TGTGCCATACAGGGTAACACTGAAGCTTTCTTT.